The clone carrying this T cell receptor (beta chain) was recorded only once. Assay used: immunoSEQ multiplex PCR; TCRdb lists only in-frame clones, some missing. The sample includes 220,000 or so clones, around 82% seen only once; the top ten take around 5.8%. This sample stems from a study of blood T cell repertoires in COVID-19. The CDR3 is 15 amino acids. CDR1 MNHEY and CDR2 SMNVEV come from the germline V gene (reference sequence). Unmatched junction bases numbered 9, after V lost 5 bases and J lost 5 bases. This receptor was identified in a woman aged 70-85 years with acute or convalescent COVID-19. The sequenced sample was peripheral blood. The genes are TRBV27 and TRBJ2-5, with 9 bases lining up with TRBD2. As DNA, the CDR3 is TGTGCCAGCAGTACGCTAGCGGGGCTCTTGGAGACCCAGTACTTC. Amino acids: CASSTLAGLLETQYF.